The clone carrying this TCR beta chain appeared a few times. TCRdb keeps only in-frame clones here, not all; method: immunoSEQ multiplex PCR. The sample records around 170,000 clones, 80% to 95% being singletons. Deletions cut 4 bases from V and 2 bases from J, with 10 bases between. Germline V gives CDR1 SGHTS, CDR2 YDEGEE. This CDR3 contains 14 residues. The data originate from a study of control samples from healthy donors and cancer patients. The material sequenced was blood. The receptor was derived from a woman aged 30 to 39 in good health. V is TRBV5-8 and J is TRBJ1-5; D uncertain. Here the CDR3 reads CASSRRGGNQPQHF. The CDR3 DNA is TGTGCCAGCAGCCGGCGGGGTGGCAATCAGCCCCAGCATTTT.